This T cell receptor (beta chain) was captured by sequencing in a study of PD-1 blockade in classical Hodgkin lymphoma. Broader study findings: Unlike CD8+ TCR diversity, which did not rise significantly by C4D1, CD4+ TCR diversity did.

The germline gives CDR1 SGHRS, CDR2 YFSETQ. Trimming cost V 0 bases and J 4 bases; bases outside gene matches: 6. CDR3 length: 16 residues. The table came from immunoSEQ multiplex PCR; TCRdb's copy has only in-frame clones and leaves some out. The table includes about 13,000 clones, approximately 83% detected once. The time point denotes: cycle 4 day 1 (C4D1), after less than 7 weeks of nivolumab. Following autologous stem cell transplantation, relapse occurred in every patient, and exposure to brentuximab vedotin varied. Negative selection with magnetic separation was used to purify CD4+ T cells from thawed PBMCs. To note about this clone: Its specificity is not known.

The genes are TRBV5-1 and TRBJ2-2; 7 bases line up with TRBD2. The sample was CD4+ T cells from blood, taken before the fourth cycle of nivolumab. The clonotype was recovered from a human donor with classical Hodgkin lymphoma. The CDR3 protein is CASSLVERGGTGELFF. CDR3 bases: TGCGCCAGCAGCTTGGTTGAGCGGGGCGGCACCGGGGAGCTGTTTTTT.